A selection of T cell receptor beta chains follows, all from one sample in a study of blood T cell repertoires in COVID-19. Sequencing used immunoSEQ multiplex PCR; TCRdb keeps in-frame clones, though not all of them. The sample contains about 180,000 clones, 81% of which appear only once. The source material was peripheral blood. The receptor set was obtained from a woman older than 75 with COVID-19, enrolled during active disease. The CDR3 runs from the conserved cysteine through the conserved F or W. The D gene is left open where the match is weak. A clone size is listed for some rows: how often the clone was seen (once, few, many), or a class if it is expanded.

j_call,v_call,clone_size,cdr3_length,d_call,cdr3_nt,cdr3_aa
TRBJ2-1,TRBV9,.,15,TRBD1,TGTGCCAGCAGCGCCGGGACAGGGGCCTACAATGAGCAGTTCTTC,CASSAGTGAYNEQFF
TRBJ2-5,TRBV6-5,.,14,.,TGTGCCAGCAGTTACTCGGGGCTTCAAGAGACCCAGTACTTC,CASSYSGLQETQYF
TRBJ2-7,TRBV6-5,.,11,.,TGTGCCAGCAGTAACCCCTTCGGGCAGTACTTC,CASSNPFGQYF
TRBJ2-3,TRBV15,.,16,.,TGTGCCACCAGCAGAGATCGGGCGGGCCCGACAGATACGCAGTATTTT,CATSRDRAGPTDTQYF
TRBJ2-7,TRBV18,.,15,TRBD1,TGTGCCAGCTCGCCTCTCTCAGGGGGTAGTTACGAGCAGTACTTC,CASSPLSGGSYEQYF
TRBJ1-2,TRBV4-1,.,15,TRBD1,TGCGCCAGCAGCCAATCGGGACAGGGGAACTATGGCTACACCTTC,CASSQSGQGNYGYTF
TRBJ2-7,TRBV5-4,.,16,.,TGTGCCAGCAGCTTGGATACCGGGACTTACCCCTACGAGCAGTACTTC,CASSLDTGTYPYEQYF
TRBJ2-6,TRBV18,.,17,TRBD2,TGTGCCAGCTCACCAAACGGGAGGACCTCTGGGGCCAACGTCCTGACTTTC,CASSPNGRTSGANVLTF
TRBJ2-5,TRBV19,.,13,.,TGTGCCAGTAGTATAAACAGGGAAGAGACCCAGTACTTC,CASSINREETQYF
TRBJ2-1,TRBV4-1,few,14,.,TGCGCCAGCAGTCCTACTAACTCCTACAATGAGCAGTTCTTC,CASSPTNSYNEQFF
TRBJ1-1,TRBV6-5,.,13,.,TGTGCCAGCAGTTACAGGGAGGGGACTGAAGCTTTCTTT,CASSYREGTEAFF
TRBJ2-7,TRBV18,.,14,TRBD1,TGTGCCAGCCTTCAGGACAGGGGCTCGAAGGAGCAGTACTTC,CASLQDRGSKEQYF
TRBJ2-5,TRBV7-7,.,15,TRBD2,TGTGCCAGCAGCCTTAGCGGGGCCCAGGAGGAGACCCAGTACTTC,CASSLSGAQEETQYF
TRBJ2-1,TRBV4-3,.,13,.,TGCGCCAGCAGCCAAGAAAGGAGGGATGTGCAGTTCTTC,CASSQERRDVQFF
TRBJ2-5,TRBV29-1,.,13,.,TGCAGCGTCCGAGTAGCGGCACCCGGGACCCAGTACTTC,CSVRVAAPGTQYF
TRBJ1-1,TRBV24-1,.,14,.,TGTGCCACCAGTGATTACACCAGGGGAATGGGAACTTTCTTT,CATSDYTRGMGTFF
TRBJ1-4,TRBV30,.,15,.,TGTGCCTGGAGTGTAGGAGCAGCAACTAATGAAAAACTGTTTTTT,CAWSVGAATNEKLFF
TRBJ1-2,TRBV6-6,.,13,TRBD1,TGTGCCAGCAGCCAGCTACAGGGGGGCTTCTACACCTTC,CASSQLQGGFYTF
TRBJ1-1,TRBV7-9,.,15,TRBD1,TGTGCCAGCAGCTTCTTAACCGGGACAGCGACTGAAGCTTTCTTT,CASSFLTGTATEAFF
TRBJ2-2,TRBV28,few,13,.,TGTGCCAGCAGCCCACAAAACACCGGGGAGCTGTTTTTT,CASSPQNTGELFF
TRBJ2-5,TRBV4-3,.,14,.,TGCGCCAGCAGCCAAGACCCATTTGTGGAGACCCAGTACTTC,CASSQDPFVETQYF
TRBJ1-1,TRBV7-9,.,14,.,TGTGCCAGCAGTAGCATGGCGGCGAGCGCTGAAGCTTTCTTT,CASSSMAASAEAFF
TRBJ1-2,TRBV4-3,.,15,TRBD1,TGCGCCAGCAGCCAGGCCGGGACAGGCCTCTATGGCTACACCTTC,CASSQAGTGLYGYTF
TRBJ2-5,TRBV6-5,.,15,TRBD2,TGTGCCAGCAGTAGGGACGGGGGGGCGCAAGAGACCCAGTACTTC,CASSRDGGAQETQYF
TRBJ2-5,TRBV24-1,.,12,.,TGTGCCACCAGTGATTCGAGGGTTACCCAGTACTTC,CATSDSRVTQYF
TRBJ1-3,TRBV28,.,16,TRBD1,TGTGCCAGCAGTTGGGACAGGGCAACCTCTGGAAACACCATATATTTT,CASSWDRATSGNTIYF
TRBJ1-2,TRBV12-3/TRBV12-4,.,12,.,TGTGCCAGCAGTCCGACACCGTATGGCTACACCTTC,CASSPTPYGYTF
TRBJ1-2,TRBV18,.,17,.,TGTGCCAGCTCACCAAGGCTAGACAGGCTTGGTGACTATGGCTACACCTTC,CASSPRLDRLGDYGYTF
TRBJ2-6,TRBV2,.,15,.,TGTGCCAGCAGTGGGTCGGGGTCTGGGGCCAACGTCCTGACTTTC,CASSGSGSGANVLTF
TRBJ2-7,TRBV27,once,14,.,TGTGCCAGCAGCGTTGGGACAACAAAAATAGAGCAGTACTTC,CASSVGTTKIEQYF
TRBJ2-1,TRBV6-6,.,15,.,TGTGCCAGCAGTTACTCGAGGTGGGGGGTGGATGAGCAGTTCTTC,CASSYSRWGVDEQFF
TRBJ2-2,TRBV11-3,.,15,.,TGTGCCAGCAGTCACGCCGGGGTACGGACCGGGGAGCTGTTTTTT,CASSHAGVRTGELFF
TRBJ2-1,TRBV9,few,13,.,TGTGCCAGCAGCGTAGATCTAGACAATGAGCAGTTCTTC,CASSVDLDNEQFF
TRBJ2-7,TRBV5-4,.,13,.,TGTGCCAGCAGCTTAGCGGGTCCCGACGAGCAGTACTTC,CASSLAGPDEQYF
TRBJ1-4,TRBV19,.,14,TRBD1,TGTGCCAGTAGTAAGGACAGGGCTAGTGAAAAACTGTTTTTT,CASSKDRASEKLFF
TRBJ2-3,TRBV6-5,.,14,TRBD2,TGTGCCAGCGCGAGCGGGAGCCGAACAGATACGCAGTATTTT,CASASGSRTDTQYF
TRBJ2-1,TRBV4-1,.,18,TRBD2,TGCGCCAGCAGCCAAGATGGACTAGCGGGAGATGTGGTCTATGAGCAGTTCTTC,CASSQDGLAGDVVYEQFF
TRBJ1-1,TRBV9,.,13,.,TGTGCCAGCAGCAGGGGGTGGCTTAATGAAGCTTTCTTT,CASSRGWLNEAFF
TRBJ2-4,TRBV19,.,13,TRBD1,TGTGCCAGTAGCCCCGGGACAGTGAACATTCAGTACTTC,CASSPGTVNIQYF
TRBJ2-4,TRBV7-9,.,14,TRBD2,TGTGCCAGCAGCTCCATTAGCGGGAGCAACATTCAGTACTTC,CASSSISGSNIQYF
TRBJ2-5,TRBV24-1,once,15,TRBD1,TGTGCCACCAGTGATCCTACAGGGGGAGAAGAGACCCAGTACTTC,CATSDPTGGEETQYF
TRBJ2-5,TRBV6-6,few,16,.,TGTGCCAGCAGTTACTCGACAGGCCCCCGGCAAGAGACCCAGTACTTC,CASSYSTGPRQETQYF
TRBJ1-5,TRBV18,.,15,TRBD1,TGTGCCAGCTCACCGGGGACAGGTGGGAATCAGCCCCAGCATTTT,CASSPGTGGNQPQHF